This T cell receptor beta chain was captured in a study of immune heterogeneity within non-small cell lung tumors (dated by TCRdb to the late 2010s). For the study in its entirety: By histology, the tumors were 4 squamous cell carcinomas, fewer than 13 non-squamous carcinomas and 1 tumor not otherwise specified. Whole-exome sequencing, RNA-seq and TCR beta repertoire sequencing were combined for multiple spatially distinct regions from each NSCLC tumor so that intratumoral immune heterogeneity could be examined. TCR repertoires were analyzed from 55 to 70 tumor loci of more than 14 patients, while transcriptome data covered only 40 or so loci from approximately 11 patients. Neoantigen binding to each patient's HLA alleles was predicted with netMHCpan-3.0 for mutant peptides of 8 to 11 amino acids. What the work shows at the level of the full study, not this receptor alone: Local tumor mutational burden and local T-cell repertoire clonality had a statistically significant but moderate positive correlation (R about 0.37). Within a patient, the same dominant CDR3B clonotypes appeared at multiple loci, but different tumor locations also contained unique high-frequency clones. For the most part, high-frequency TCR beta clonotypes differed from one individual patient to another.

For the TCR template, genomic DNA was extracted from bulk tumor tissue, and 450 to 700 ng of gDNA was amplified for each sample. During surgery, multiple biopsies were taken from each primary tumor and placed as far apart as possible within the tumor mass. The study cohort was described as untreated, and the patients were newly diagnosed NSCLC cases having curative surgery. The samples came from roughly 15 patients with newly diagnosed non-small cell lung cancer who were having surgery intended to be curative. The resected tumor masses were reviewed by two independent pathologists. Sequencing was performed only on DNA and RNA samples of high quality. For this clonotype: This receptor's antigen is unknown. Per-base quality was not reported, and no clone a single base away is much larger than it.

The TCR beta CDR3 region was amplified with a multiplex PCR system, in which a first round of roughly 9 cycles was run using 32 V-gene forward and 13 J-gene reverse primers. The first PCR round was done with a QIAGEN Multiplex PCR Kit, and the primer sequences were filed in Chinese patent CN105087789A. A second PCR round added Illumina universal primers using the Phusion High-Fidelity PCR Kit. The TCR libraries underwent paired-end sequencing with a read length of 151 bp on the Illumina HiSeq X Ten platform. Under the source paper's analysis protocol: Reads lacking multiplex PCR primers were removed with Cutadapt, read pairs were merged with PEAR, and CDR3 regions were called with MiXCR default settings. Repertoire diversity was assessed by Shannon entropy, and clonality was calculated as one minus the Shannon entropy divided by the ln of the count of productive unique sequences. Clonotypes at a frequency of at least 0.5% were defined as dominant or high-frequency T-cell clones. In TCRdb, the public reads were trimmed at Q25 with fastp and aligned with MiXCR, with productive beta chains retained. Entries are consolidated by CDR3 protein sequence, retaining the most common genes and DNA. The V and J calls here are based on TCRdb, not the publication. For this sample the table gives just over 3,500 distinct CDR3 sequences, of which approximately 25% were detected only once. The top ten constitute around 12% of the sample.

There are 12 amino acids in the CDR3, from cysteine to phenylalanine inclusive. The only DNA kept is the CDR3, 36 bases in frame from the first base. Trimming takes 3 bases from V and 2 bases from J, and the germline ends sit 4 bases apart. CDR1 SGHRS and CDR2 YFSETQ are derived from the germline V gene. The clonotype originates from a man in his sixties with non-small cell lung cancer. The sequence joins TRBV5-1 to TRBJ2-3; the D gene cannot be named for sure. Material for sequencing was lung tumor tissue. The CDR3 is CASSSLTDTQYF. Read as DNA, the sequence is TGCGCCAGCAGCTCCCTCACAGATACGCAGTATTTT.